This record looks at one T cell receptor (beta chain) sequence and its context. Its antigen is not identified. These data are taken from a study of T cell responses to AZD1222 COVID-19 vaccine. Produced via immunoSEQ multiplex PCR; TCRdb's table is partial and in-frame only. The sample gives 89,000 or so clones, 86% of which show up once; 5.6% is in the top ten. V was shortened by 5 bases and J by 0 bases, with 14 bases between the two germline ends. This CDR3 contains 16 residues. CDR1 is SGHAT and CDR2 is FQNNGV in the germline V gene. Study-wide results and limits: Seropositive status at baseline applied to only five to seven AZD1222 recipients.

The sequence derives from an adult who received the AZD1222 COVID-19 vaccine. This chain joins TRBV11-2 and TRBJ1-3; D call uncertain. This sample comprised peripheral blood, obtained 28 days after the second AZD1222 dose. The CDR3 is CASSRGQQTSGNTIYF. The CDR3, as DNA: TGTGCCAGCAGCCGAGGTCAACAGACCTCTGGAAACACCATATATTTT. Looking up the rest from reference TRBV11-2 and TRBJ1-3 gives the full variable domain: EAGVAQSPRYKIIEKRQSVAFWCNPISGHATLYWYQQILGQGPKLLIQFQNNGVVDDSQLPKDRFSAERLKGVDSTLKIQPAKLEDSAVYLCASSRGQQTSGNTIYFGEGSWLTVV.